These 8 T cell receptor beta chains were all obtained from the same sample, sequenced in a study of T cell responses to AZD1222 COVID-19 vaccine (dated by TCRdb to 2020 to 2023). The library was generated by the immunoSEQ multiplex PCR assay. TCRdb carries this immuneACCESS record with in-frame sequences only. Its versions omit some clonotypes, under half of them owing to an unresolved V gene in the studies checked, with the rest unexplained. The sample table contains approximately 100,000 clones; only one count was recorded for nearly 90% of them. The ten largest account for 2.8% of the sample. What the time point label conveys for this sample: baseline before first vaccination. Explained via the paper, the treatment or condition label denotes: meningococcal conjugate vaccine given as trial control. The sample consisted of peripheral blood, taken on day 0 of MenACWY control vaccination. The receptors shown here come from an adult in good health.

With respect to this clone: Other DNA sequences in this specimen translate into the identical CDR3. The genes are TRBV6-4 and TRBJ1-1, with TRBD1 as a possible D gene (5 bases). Germline V gene sequence: CDR1 MRHNA, CDR2 SNTAGT. The CDR3 extends over 13 amino acids. V was cut by 5 bases and J by 2 bases, with 9 bases left in between. CDR3 coding DNA: TGTGCCAGCAGTAGGGACCTTAACACTGAAGCTTTCTTT. As protein: CASSRDLNTEAFF.

CDR3 bases: TGTGCCAGCAGCTCCCCGGGCCAAGGAAACTACGAGCAGTACTTC. It codes for CASSSPGQGNYEQYF. The chain combines TRBV11-1 with TRBJ2-7; D call uncertain. The CDR3 totals 15 residues. V lost 4 bases to trimming and J lost 3 bases, with 16 bases between them. Germline CDR1 and CDR2: SGHAT and FQDESV (reference sequence). The entire variable domain, with the rest obtained from reference TRBV11-1 and TRBJ2-7, is as follows: EAEVAQSPRYKITEKSQAVAFWCDPISGHATLYWYRQILGQGPELLVQFQDESVVDDSQLPKDRFSAERLKGVDSTLKIQPAELGDSAMYLCASSSPGQGNYEQYFGPGTRLTVT.

The CDR3 nucleotides read TGCGCCACCTCGGGACAGGGGCAAGAGACCCAGTACTTC. Residues: CATSGQGQETQYF. V and J are TRBV10-1 and TRBJ2-5; TRBD1 matches 10 bases. There are 13 residues in the CDR3. J gave up 2 bases and V 10 bases, and 4 bases lay outside the gene matches. The germline CDR1 and CDR2 sequences are WNHNN and SYGVQD (reference sequence).

The CDR3 DNA reads TGTGCCAGCAGCCGGGGACAGGGTCAGGGTCAGCCCCAGCATTTT. It is translated as CASSRGQGQGQPQHF. V gene TRBV7-8 combines with J gene TRBJ1-5, with 9 nucleotides matching TRBD1. The CDR3 totals 15 residues. The J segment lost 6 bases and the V segment lost 5 bases, leaving 8 bases of the junction unmatched. Germline V CDR1 and CDR2: SGHVS, FQNEAQ.

The V call is TRBV7-2, the J call TRBJ1-2, with 9 bases that match TRBD1. This CDR3 has 13 amino acids. The V gene's germline CDR1 is SGHTA and CDR2 FQGNSA. Germline trimming cut 5 bases from V and 6 bases from J; bases unmatched to any gene: 4. The chain's CDR3 is CASSMDRGHGYTF. The CDR3, as DNA: TGTGCCAGCAGCATGGACAGGGGACATGGCTACACCTTC.

The genes are TRBV30 and TRBJ2-2; weak D call: TRBD2 (6 bases). Trimming pared 4 bases from V and 2 bases from J, leaving 11 bases between. CDR1 is GTSNPN and CDR2 is SVGIG in the germline V gene (reference sequence). The length of the CDR3 is 14 residues. The CDR3 loop is CAWKRGTNTGELFF. CDR3 sequence (DNA): TGTGCCTGGAAACGGGGGACTAACACCGGGGAGCTGTTTTTT.

This chain connects TRBV9 to TRBJ1-1; D is possibly TRBD1 (6 bases). The CDR3 totals 17 residues. Germline V lookup: CDR1 SGDLS, CDR2 YYNGEE. Trimming removed 0 bases at V and 1 base at J, with 16 bases between. CDR3: CASSVEPPDRPNTEAFF. CDR3 DNA sequence: TGTGCCAGCAGCGTAGAGCCTCCGGACAGACCGAACACTGAAGCTTTCTTT.

V usage is TRBV28 and J usage is TRBJ2-1; TRBD2 aligns across 11 bases. CDR3 length: 15 amino acids. J lost 4 bases, V lost 7 bases, and 6 bases had no gene match. Germline V gene lookup returns CDR1 MDHEN and CDR2 SYDVKM. CDR3 residues: CASTRLAGRYNEQFF. The CDR3 coding sequence is TGTGCCAGCACCCGACTAGCGGGGCGTTACAATGAGCAGTTCTTC.